The 30 T cell receptor beta chains reported below all come from one sample, sequenced in a study of blood T cell repertoires in COVID-19. The protocol was immunoSEQ multiplex PCR, while the TCRdb copy is restricted to in-frame clones and leaves out a portion. Altogether about 140,000 clones are present, 75% to 90% being singletons, with the ten largest covering approximately 10%. Source material: peripheral blood. These receptors were taken from a woman at least 80 years old with acute or convalescent COVID-19.

The chain carries TRBV4-3 and TRBJ2-2, with D possibly TRBD1 on 5 matching bases. The CDR3 covers 13 residues. CDR1 is LGHNA and CDR2 is YSLEER in the germline V gene. Trimming shortened V by 2 bases and J by 7 bases, and 8 bases separated the two germline ends. The CDR3, as DNA: TGCGCCAGCAGCCAATCTAGGGGCGGGGAGCTGTTTTTT. Translating it yields CASSQSRGGELFF.

The rearrangement uses TRBV15 and TRBJ2-1; a possible D gene is TRBD1 (6 bases). In germline, CDR1 is LNHNV, CDR2 YYDKDF (reference sequence). The CDR3 extends over 16 amino acids. Trimming removed 3 bases from V and 0 bases from J, with 12 bases in between. The chain's CDR3 is CATSSPRGSSYNEQFF. In nucleotides, the CDR3 is TGTGCCACCAGCAGTCCCAGGGGAAGCTCCTACAATGAGCAGTTCTTC.

This rearrangement joins TRBV30 to TRBJ1-5, with TRBD1 matching 7 bases. The length of the CDR3 is 14 residues. The germline V gene has CDR1 GTSNPN and CDR2 SVGIG (reference sequence). V was clipped by 1 base and J by 0 bases; unmatched bases: 0. CDR3 in DNA: TGTGCCTGGAGTGGACAGGGTAGCAATCAGCCCCAGCATTTT. Its translation is CAWSGQGSNQPQHF.

The chain links TRBV29-1 to TRBJ2-7; 9 positions match TRBD1. With V trimmed by 1 base and J by 0 bases, 7 bases remained unmatched. Germline V lookup: CDR1 SQVTM, CDR2 ANQGSEA. The CDR3 is 16 residues long. The CDR3 spells CSVEASDRGSSYEQYF. In DNA, the CDR3 is TGCAGCGTTGAAGCTTCGGACAGGGGTAGCTCCTACGAGCAGTACTTC.

The chain links TRBV30 to TRBJ2-1; 7 positions match TRBD2. This CDR3 is built from 11 residues. The V and J ends lost 8 bases and 4 bases, in that order; junction bases with no gene match: 2. Germline values: CDR1 GTSNPN, CDR2 SVGIG (reference sequence). The CDR3 sequence is CARTRYNEQFF. The DNA of the CDR3 is TGTGCCCGGACTAGGTACAATGAGCAGTTCTTC.

This chain connects TRBV2 to TRBJ1-2; no reliable D call. This CDR3 has 14 amino acids. Deletions cut 2 bases from V and 4 bases from J, with 11 bases between. Germline loops: CDR1 SNHLY, CDR2 FYNNEI. The CDR3 loop reads CASSEFDMIYGYTF. CDR3 nucleotides: TGTGCCAGCAGTGAATTTGACATGATCTATGGCTACACCTTC.

The chain couples TRBV18 to TRBJ1-1, with 8 bases lining up with TRBD1. The junction had 11 bases not matched to a gene; V was cut back by 3 bases and J by 2 bases. Germline CDR1 and CDR2: KGHSH and LQKENI. The CDR3 has 17 amino acids. The CDR3 bases are TGTGCCAGCTCACCCGATCACCAGGGGGCGCGTAACACTGAAGCTTTCTTT. Amino acids: CASSPDHQGARNTEAFF. Full variable domain (outside the CDR3, taken from reference TRBV18 and TRBJ1-1): NAGVMQNPRHLVRRRGQEARLRCSPMKGHSHVYWYRQLPEEGLKFMVYLQKENIIDESGMPKERFSAEFPKEGPSILRIQQVVRGDSAAYFCASSPDHQGARNTEAFFGQGTRLTVV.

The V and J genes are TRBV30 and TRBJ2-3; D may be TRBD1 (5 bases). Trimming removed 2 bases at V and 6 bases at J, with 15 bases between. This CDR3 spans 14 amino acids. Germline V gene lookup returns CDR1 GTSNPN and CDR2 SVGIG (reference sequence). As DNA, the CDR3 is TGTGCCTGGAGTCTCTACTCATCAGGGGATACGCAGTATTTT. This gives the protein CAWSLYSSGDTQYF.

This clone has only one observation. The rearrangement links TRBV19 to TRBJ1-4, with 9 bases lining up with TRBD1. The germline V gene encodes CDR1 LNHDA and CDR2 SQIVND (reference sequence). This CDR3 is 17 amino acids long. Losses at the gene ends were 9 bases for V and 0 bases for J; bases not matched to a gene: 11. As DNA, the CDR3 is TGTGCCAGCACGGACAGGGGCCTTTCTGCAACTAATGAAAAACTGTTTTTT. Its translation is CASTDRGLSATNEKLFF. The full variable domain, its missing parts supplied by reference TRBV19 and TRBJ1-4, is DGGITQSPKYLFRKEGQNVTLSCEQNLNHDAMYWYRQDPGQGLRLIYYSQIVNDFQKGDIAEGYSVSREKKESFPLTVTSAQKNPTAFYLCASTDRGLSATNEKLFFGSGTQLSVL.

The rearrangement joins TRBV5-1 to TRBJ2-1, with D uncertain. V was cut by 0 bases and J by 1 base, with 5 bases left in between. Per the germline V gene, CDR1 is SGHRS and CDR2 is YFSETQ. This CDR3 has 14 amino acids. The CDR3 bases are TGCGCCAGCAGCTTGGCGGTATCCTACAATGAGCAGTTCTTC. Its protein is CASSLAVSYNEQFF.

The J gene is TRBJ2-1, the V gene TRBV14; the match to TRBD2 covers 14 bases. Germline CDR1 SGHDN, CDR2 FVKESK. CDR3 length: 15 amino acids. With 3 bases clipped from V and 9 bases from J, the junction kept 4 bases outside the gene matches. The CDR3 region has the DNA TGTGCCAGCAGCCAGACTAGCGGGGGGGCCTTTGAGCAGTTCTTC. This encodes CASSQTSGGAFEQFF.

This chain connects TRBV4-2 to TRBJ2-7, with D maybe TRBD2 (6 bases). V lost 0 bases to trimming and J lost 7 bases, with 13 bases between them. The CDR3 has 14 residues. Germline assignment: CDR1 LGHNA and CDR2 YNFKEQ. This CDR3 is CASSQEGRDWEQYF. Written as DNA, the CDR3 is TGTGCCAGCAGCCAAGAGGGAAGGGACTGGGAGCAGTACTTC.

This chain links TRBV6-2 or TRBV6-3 with TRBJ1-2, with 9 bases lining up with TRBD1. With V trimmed by 6 bases and J by 4 bases, 12 bases remained unmatched. CDR3 length: 16 residues. The germline V gene has CDR1 MNHEY and CDR2 SVGEGT. The CDR3 sequence: CASSSRTGTGRYGYTF. The CDR3, as DNA: TGTGCCAGCAGCAGCCGAACTGGGACAGGGCGCTATGGCTACACCTTC.

This clone was recorded only once. The V gene is TRBV19, the J gene TRBJ2-4; D is perhaps TRBD1 (6 bases). The CDR3 has 17 amino acids. Germline loops: CDR1 LNHDA, CDR2 SQIVND (reference sequence). V gave up 5 bases and J gave up 0 bases, with 17 bases separating them. The DNA of the CDR3 is TGTGCCAGTAGTCCTCGGGACAAGCCCGTAGCCAAAAACATTCAGTACTTC. Translation gives CASSPRDKPVAKNIQYF. The whole variable domain, filled in from reference TRBV19 and TRBJ2-4, reads DGGITQSPKYLFRKEGQNVTLSCEQNLNHDAMYWYRQDPGQGLRLIYYSQIVNDFQKGDIAEGYSVSREKKESFPLTVTSAQKNPTAFYLCASSPRDKPVAKNIQYFGAGTRLSVL.

This chain uses TRBV7-9 with TRBJ1-1; possible D gene TRBD1, 5 bases. Trimming cost V 2 bases and J 7 bases, with 17 bases left between them. CDR3 length equals 15 residues. The V gene's germline CDR1 is SEHNR and CDR2 FQNEAQ (reference sequence). CDR3: CASSLLQGGGYEAFF. For the CDR3, the DNA is TGTGCCAGCAGCTTATTGCAAGGCGGGGGATATGAAGCTTTCTTT.

This clone occurred once. The chain recombines TRBV7-2 with TRBJ1-6; D perhaps matches TRBD1 (5 bases). This CDR3 contains 15 residues. V gave up 2 bases and J gave up 5 bases, with 10 bases separating them. Germline V lookup: CDR1 SGHTA, CDR2 FQGNSA. The CDR3 DNA sequence: TGTGCCAGCAGCTTAAGACAGCTTAATAATTCACCCCTCCACTTT. It encodes CASSLRQLNNSPLHF.

This clone was seen just once. The chain joins TRBV5-1 to TRBJ1-1, with D possibly being TRBD1 (6 bases). This CDR3 comprises 16 residues. V lost 3 bases and J lost 1, with 16 bases in between. Germline V gives CDR1 SGHRS, CDR2 YFSETQ. CDR3: CASSWTLRQANTEAFF. The CDR3 DNA sequence: TGCGCCAGCAGCTGGACCCTTCGACAGGCGAACACTGAAGCTTTCTTT. Using reference TRBV5-1 and TRBJ1-1 for the parts outside the CDR3, the full variable domain is KAGVTQTPRYLIKTRGQQVTLSCSPISGHRSVSWYQQTPGQGLQFLFEYFSETQRNKGNFPGRFSGRQFSNSRSEMNVSTLELGDSALYLCASSWTLRQANTEAFFGQGTRLTVV.

CDR3 region: CASSGVRERFSYEQYF. The CDR3 DNA reads as TGTGCCAGTAGTGGAGTCCGGGAAAGATTCTCCTACGAGCAGTACTTC. The V and J genes are TRBV19 and TRBJ2-7; tentatively, D is TRBD2 (5 bases). The CDR3 is 16 residues long. V was shortened by 5 bases and J by 0 bases, with 17 bases between the two germline ends. Germline values: CDR1 LNHDA, CDR2 SQIVND (reference sequence).

The chain carries TRBV2 and TRBJ1-1, with unresolved D. The CDR3 totals 12 residues. Deletions cut 5 bases from V and 0 bases from J, with 4 bases between. CDR1 is SNHLY and CDR2 is FYNNEI in the germline V gene. The DNA for the CDR3 is TGTGCCAGCAGTTTTATGAACACTGAAGCTTTCTTT. It translates to CASSFMNTEAFF.

This clone was seen just once. For the CDR3, the DNA is TGTGCCAGCTCACCCGCGGGGTCCACTGAAGCTTTCTTT. Its translation: CASSPAGSTEAFF. The J gene is TRBJ1-1, the V gene TRBV18; D gene unclear. Trimming stripped 3 bases from V and 4 bases from J, with 9 bases between. Germline V gives CDR1 KGHSH, CDR2 LQKENI. The CDR3 extends over 13 amino acids.

The CDR3 region is CASSKTGGDTDTQYF. In nucleotides, the CDR3 is TGTGCCAGCAGCAAGACAGGGGGTGACACAGATACGCAGTATTTT. V gene TRBV5-4 combines with J gene TRBJ2-3; 9 bases map to TRBD1. With 4 bases clipped from V and 2 bases from J, the junction kept 5 bases outside the gene matches. Germline CDR1 SGHNT, CDR2 YYREEE (reference sequence). The CDR3 spans 15 residues.

The chain has TRBV4-2 and TRBJ1-4; D gene ambiguous. Germline V CDR1 and CDR2: LGHNA, YNFKEQ. Trimming left V 1 base short and J 8 bases short, with 17 bases between. This CDR3 is built from 16 residues. The CDR3 spells CASSQGVGVNKEKLFF. CDR3 coding DNA: TGTGCCAGCAGCCAAGGGGTCGGGGTGAATAAGGAAAAACTGTTTTTT.

This rearrangement joins TRBV2 to TRBJ1-5; a weak D match, TRBD1 (6 bases). V lost 4 bases and J lost 4, with 17 bases in between. The CDR3 consists of 16 residues. Germline CDR1 reads SNHLY; CDR2 reads FYNNEI. The CDR3 DNA follows: TGTGCCAGCAGTGGGGTGGGGGGGCGTATGAATCAGCCCCAGCATTTT. It is translated as CASSGVGGRMNQPQHF.

This clone occurred a few times. The chain has TRBV7-9 and TRBJ1-1; D remains unclear. The CDR3 runs to 12 residues. Trimming pared 4 bases from V and 5 bases from J, leaving 8 bases between. The V gene's germline CDR1 is SEHNR and CDR2 FQNEAQ (reference sequence). The CDR3 sequence is CASSSGRTEAFF. In DNA, the CDR3 is TGTGCCAGCAGCTCCGGTCGAACTGAAGCTTTCTTT.

V usage is TRBV3-1 (or the pseudogene TRBV3-2) and J usage is TRBJ1-3; TRBD1 matches 8 bases. The CDR3 totals 14 residues. The trim removed 1 base at V and 8 bases at J, leaving 4 bases unmatched. From germline, CDR1 is LGHDT and CDR2 YNNKEL (reference sequence). The chain's CDR3 is CASSQVTGGHTIYF. The CDR3, as DNA: TGTGCCAGCAGCCAAGTCACAGGGGGGCACACCATATATTTT.

As to this clone: Other DNA variants within this sample encode the same CDR3. The chain carries TRBV4-1 and TRBJ1-5; weak D call: TRBD1 (5 bases). This CDR3 region has 16 residues. The V gene's germline CDR1 is MGHRA and CDR2 YSYEKL. Trimming removed 0 bases at V and 2 bases at J, with 11 bases between. The CDR3 reads CASSQDGGFGNQPQHF. CDR3 DNA sequence: TGCGCCAGCAGCCAAGACGGGGGTTTTGGCAATCAGCCCCAGCATTTT.

In its sample, this clone was seen once. Here the CDR3 reads CASSEVVQTGYTF. CDR3 sequence (DNA): TGTGCCAGCAGTGAGGTGGTACAGACTGGCTACACCTTC. The chain links TRBV6-1 to TRBJ1-2; D gene unclear. V lost 3 bases, J lost 7 bases, and 12 bases lay in between. The CDR3 contains 13 residues. Germline lookup yields CDR1 MNHNS and CDR2 SASEGT.

J is TRBJ2-3 and V is TRBV24-1; D may be TRBD2 (6 bases). Trimming took off 4 bases at V and 6 bases at J, with 16 bases between the two ends. The CDR3 has 15 residues. Germline V gene sequence: CDR1 KGHDR, CDR2 SFDVKD. The CDR3 here is CATSDPGTAGDTQYF. The CDR3 nucleotides are TGTGCCACCAGTGACCCCGGGACCGCGGGGGATACGCAGTATTTT.

The genes are TRBV7-2 and TRBJ2-3; D is ambiguous. Germline CDR1 is SGHTA and CDR2 is FQGNSA. This CDR3 contains 14 residues. Trimming removed 1 base from V and 4 bases from J, with 9 bases in between. The CDR3 DNA sequence: TGTGCCAGCAGCTTAGGGGCAGTCTCAGATACGCAGTATTTT. Protein sequence: CASSLGAVSDTQYF.

The gene calls are TRBV7-9 and TRBJ1-2; 7 bases fit TRBD1. The V gene end was trimmed by 2 bases and the J gene end by 5 bases; junction bases not matched to a gene: 5. The V gene's germline CDR1 is SEHNR and CDR2 FQNEAQ (reference sequence). The CDR3 is 14 residues long. CDR3 in amino acids: CASSLSGTEYGYTF. CDR3 nucleotide sequence: TGTGCCAGCAGCTTATCTGGGACAGAATATGGCTACACCTTC.